This TCR beta chain derives from a study of cytomegalovirus exposure and HLA in healthy donors. Study summary: As released early, the data held about 85 million unique TCRs from HLA-typed donors.

Overall study results and limits: Most TCR beta V segments were productive about 87% or about 30% of the time in an earlier analysis.

PCR involved 60 Vbeta and 13 Jbeta primers. Produced via immunoSEQ multiplex PCR; TCRdb's table is partial and in-frame only. Found here are fewer than 200,000 clones, 76% of them singletons; the top ten hold less than 0.9%. The CDR3 has 20 residues. V shed 1 base and J 0 bases; nucleotides not matched to a gene: 11. Germline loops: CDR1 SGHRS, CDR2 YFSETQ. This clone occurred a few times. Its specificity is unknown. Each donor was nominally healthy when sampled (though unrecorded immune exposures were likely). The source of this sequence is a female donor in good health and CMV-seronegative. Sequences were obtained from PBMCs. The chain links TRBV5-1 to TRBJ2-6, with 9 bases that match TRBD1. In DNA, the CDR3 is TGCGCCAGCAGCTTGTATTATTCGGGGACAGGGAACTCTGGGGCCAACGTCCTGACTTTC. Translated, it gives CASSLYYSGTGNSGANVLTF.